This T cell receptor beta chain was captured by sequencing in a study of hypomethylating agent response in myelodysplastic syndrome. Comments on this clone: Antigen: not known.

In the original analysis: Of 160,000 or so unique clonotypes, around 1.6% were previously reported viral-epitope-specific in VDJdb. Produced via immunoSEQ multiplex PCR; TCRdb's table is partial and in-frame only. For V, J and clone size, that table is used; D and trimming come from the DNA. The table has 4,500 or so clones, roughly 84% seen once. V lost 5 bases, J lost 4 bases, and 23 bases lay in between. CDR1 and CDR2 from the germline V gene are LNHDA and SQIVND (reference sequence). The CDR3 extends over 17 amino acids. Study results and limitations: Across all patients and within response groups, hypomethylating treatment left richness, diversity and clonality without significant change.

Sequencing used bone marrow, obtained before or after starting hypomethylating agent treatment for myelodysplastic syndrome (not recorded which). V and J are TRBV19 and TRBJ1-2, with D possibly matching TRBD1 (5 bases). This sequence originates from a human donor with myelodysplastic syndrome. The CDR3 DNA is TGTGCCAGTAGTGCAAAGGGGACGGGCCCTTCGGGCTATGGCTACACCTTC. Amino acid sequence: CASSAKGTGPSGYGYTF.